This TCR beta chain was sequenced in a study of blood T cell repertoires in COVID-19. Across the whole study: Sites in the United States, Italy and Spain provided acute and convalescent COVID-19 samples. T cells, B-cell-depleted T cells, or PBMCs provided the cDNA or gDNA that served as material.

Some clones are missing from TCRdb's copy, which holds only in-frame ones; the method was immunoSEQ multiplex PCR. In the table there are some 150,000 clones, around 87% of which are singletons. The CDR3 is 15 amino acids. The V end was cut by 1 base, the J end by 4 bases, with 14 bases between. Germline V CDR1 and CDR2: SGHRS, YFSETQ. The gene calls are TRBV5-1 and TRBJ2-5; the D gene is possibly TRBD1 (7 bases). What was sequenced was peripheral blood. This TCR was sampled from a man aged 50 or older with active COVID-19. CDR3 in amino acids: CASSLQGGLVETQYF. The CDR3 DNA is TGCGCCAGCAGCTTGCAGGGGGGCCTGGTAGAGACCCAGTACTTC.